This T cell receptor beta chain was identified in a study of T cell responses to AZD1222 COVID-19 vaccine. The assay was immunoSEQ multiplex PCR, and TCRdb's table has in-frame clones only and misses some. The data hold about 80,000 clones, with 85% to 95% observed a single time. Overall study results and limits: At 160-218 and 743-854, vaccine-associated CD4 TCRs were dominant, and they spanned spike. Spike-specific TCRs gained breadth and depth after people received two AZD1222 doses. Unmutated variant regions are reportedly the target of nearly half of TCRs that are spike-specific.

Remarks on this clone: Its target is not known.

The sequences come from peripheral blood, collected 28 days after the second AZD1222 dose. The receptor was isolated from an adult who received the AZD1222 COVID-19 vaccine.

The CDR3 DNA sequence: TGTGCCAGCAGTTATGGCGACAGGGGACTGTCACCCCTCCACTTT. This gives the protein CASSYGDRGLSPLHF. The chain is built from TRBV6-5 and TRBJ1-6, with TRBD1 matching over 8 bases. J was trimmed by 10 bases and V by 3 bases; bases with no gene match: 8. Germline CDR1 MNHEY, CDR2 SVGAGI. The CDR3 runs to 15 residues.